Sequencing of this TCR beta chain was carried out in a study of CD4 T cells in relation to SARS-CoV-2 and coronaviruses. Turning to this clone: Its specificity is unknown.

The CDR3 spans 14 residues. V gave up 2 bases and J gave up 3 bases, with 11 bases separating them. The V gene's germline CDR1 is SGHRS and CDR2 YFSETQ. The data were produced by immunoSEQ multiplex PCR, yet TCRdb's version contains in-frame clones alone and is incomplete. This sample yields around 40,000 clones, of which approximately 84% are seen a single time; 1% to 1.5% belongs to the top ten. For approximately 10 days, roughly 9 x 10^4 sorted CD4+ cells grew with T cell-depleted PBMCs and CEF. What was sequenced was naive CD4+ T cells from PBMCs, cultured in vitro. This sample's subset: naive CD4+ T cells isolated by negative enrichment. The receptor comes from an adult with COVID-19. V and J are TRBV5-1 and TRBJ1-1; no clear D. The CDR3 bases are TGCGCCAGCAGCTTCCGGGAGGGAGACACTGAAGCTTTCTTT. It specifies CASSFREGDTEAFF.